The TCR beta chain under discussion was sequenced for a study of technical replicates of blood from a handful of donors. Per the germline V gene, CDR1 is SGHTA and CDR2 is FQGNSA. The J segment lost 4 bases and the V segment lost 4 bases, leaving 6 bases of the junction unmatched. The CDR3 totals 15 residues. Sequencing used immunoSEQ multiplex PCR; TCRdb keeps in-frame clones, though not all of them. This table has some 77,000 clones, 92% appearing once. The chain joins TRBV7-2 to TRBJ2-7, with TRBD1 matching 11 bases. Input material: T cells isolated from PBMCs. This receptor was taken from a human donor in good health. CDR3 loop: CASSSAGQGAYEQYF. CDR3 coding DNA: TGTGCCAGCAGCTCAGCTGGACAGGGGGCTTACGAGCAGTACTTC. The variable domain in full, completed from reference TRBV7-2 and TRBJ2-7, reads GAGVSQSPSNKVTEKGKDVELRCDPISGHTALYWYRQSLGQGLEFLIYFQGNSAPDKSGLPSDRFSAERTGGSVSTLTIQRTQQEDSAVYLCASSSAGQGAYEQYFGPGTRLTVT.